One and the same sample provided the 28 T cell receptor beta chains below, sequenced in a study of blood T cell repertoires in COVID-19 (dated by TCRdb to 2020 to 2022). The library was built by means of the immunoSEQ multiplex PCR assay. Not all clones reach the TCRdb copy of this immuneACCESS table, which keeps in-frame sequences only. Checked studies attribute under half of the gap to unresolved V genes and leave the rest unexplained. This sample comprises approximately 140,000 clones, around four fifths of them detected only once. Clones ranked in the top ten supply 3% of the sample. The sequencing sample was made of peripheral blood. The receptors here all came from a middle-aged woman with active or convalescent COVID-19.

J is TRBJ1-4 and V is TRBV28; 7 bases align to TRBD1. CDR1 MDHEN and CDR2 SYDVKM come from the germline V gene. The CDR3 is 15 residues long. After removal of 6 bases from V and 0 bases from J, the junction contained 4 bases not matched to a gene. The CDR3 bases are TGTGCCAGCAGAGGCGGACAGGCAACTAATGAAAAACTGTTTTTT. It codes for CASRGGQATNEKLFF.

Only one count was recorded for this clone. The V and J genes are TRBV19 and TRBJ1-3; TRBD1 matches at 8 bases. The V and J ends lost 5 bases and 0 bases, in that order; junction bases with no gene match: 9. This CDR3 is 17 amino acids long. Germline V CDR1 and CDR2: LNHDA, SQIVND (reference sequence). The CDR3 DNA follows: TGTGCCAGTAGTTCGTCGATCGGGACAGGCTCTGGAAACACCATATATTTT. It encodes CASSSSIGTGSGNTIYF.

The chain carries TRBV28 and TRBJ2-7; tentative D call: TRBD2 (6 bases). Trimming pared 5 bases from V and 6 bases from J, leaving 14 bases between. The CDR3 has 13 residues. Looked up from germline, CDR1 is MDHEN and CDR2 is SYDVKM. The CDR3 coding sequence is TGTGCCAGCAGTGGGGGGATAGGCCGCGAGCAGTACTTC. It translates to CASSGGIGREQYF.

The J gene is TRBJ1-1, the V gene TRBV11-2; possibly TRBD1 for D (6 bases). V lost 5 bases and J 5 bases, leaving 15 bases between the germline ends. The CDR3 totals 14 residues. Germline CDR1 and CDR2: SGHAT and FQNNGV. This CDR3 is CASSQSGGRTEAFF. CDR3 DNA sequence: TGTGCCAGCAGCCAAAGTGGGGGCCGGACTGAAGCTTTCTTT. The full variable domain, with the rest looked up from reference TRBV11-2 and TRBJ1-1, is EAGVAQSPRYKIIEKRQSVAFWCNPISGHATLYWYQQILGQGPKLLIQFQNNGVVDDSQLPKDRFSAERLKGVDSTLKIQPAKLEDSAVYLCASSQSGGRTEAFFGQGTRLTVV.

V and J are TRBV28 and TRBJ1-2; 7 bases align to TRBD1. Germline V gives CDR1 MDHEN, CDR2 SYDVKM. V lost 5 bases to trimming and J lost 6 bases; unmatched junction nucleotides: 12. This CDR3 comprises 15 residues. The CDR3 is CASSLSPGTAHGYTF. CDR3 bases: TGTGCCAGCAGTCTATCTCCCGGGACAGCCCATGGCTACACCTTC.

A single count supports this clone. This rearrangement joins TRBV6-5 to TRBJ1-1; D gene unclear. V was trimmed by 5 bases and J by 1 base, leaving 11 bases between them. The CDR3 totals 14 residues. Germline V gives CDR1 MNHEY, CDR2 SVGAGI. Here the CDR3 DNA reads TGTGCCAGCAGTCCCGACATGTGGAACACTGAAGCTTTCTTT. It encodes CASSPDMWNTEAFF.

This sequence joins TRBV28 and TRBJ1-2, with a tentative D call TRBD1 (5 bases). This CDR3 spans 14 amino acids. The V end was cut by 5 bases, the J end by 2 bases, with 12 bases between. CDR1 MDHEN and CDR2 SYDVKM come from the germline V gene. This CDR3 is CASSQAGPNYGYTF. For the CDR3, the DNA is TGTGCCAGCAGTCAGGCAGGGCCGAACTATGGCTACACCTTC.

The CDR3 spells CASSPGTGAIYEQYF. In DNA, the CDR3 is TGTGCCAGCTCACCAGGGACAGGGGCGATTTACGAGCAGTACTTC. V usage is TRBV18 and J usage is TRBJ2-7; 10 bases align to TRBD1. The CDR3 spans 15 residues. Trimming cost V 2 bases and J 4 bases; bases outside gene matches: 5. Germline loops: CDR1 KGHSH, CDR2 LQKENI.

This clone was seen more than once but under ten times. This chain links TRBV2 with TRBJ2-5; possible D gene TRBD2, 6 bases. The V and J ends lost 8 bases and 7 bases respectively, with 17 bases between them. The CDR3 spans 13 residues. Germline V gene sequence: CDR1 SNHLY, CDR2 FYNNEI. The CDR3 sequence: CASEEGRRWTQYF. In DNA, the CDR3 is TGTGCCAGCGAGGAGGGAAGGAGATGGACCCAGTACTTC.

J is TRBJ1-1 and V is TRBV10-3; D is ambiguous. CDR1 and CDR2 (germline): ENHRY, SYGVKD. This CDR3 contains 16 residues. V lost 0 bases to trimming and J lost 1 base, with 12 bases between them. Here the CDR3 DNA reads TGTGCCATCAGTGAGTCTCCCCGGGGAGGGAACACTGAAGCTTTCTTT. Amino acid sequence: CAISESPRGGNTEAFF.

DNA for the CDR3: TGTGCCAGTAGTATAGGAGGAGTGGGACTCAACACTGAAGCTTTCTTT. This sequence encodes CASSIGGVGLNTEAFF. V is TRBV19 and J is TRBJ1-1; D may be TRBD1 (5 bases). This CDR3 is 16 amino acids long. Germline V gives CDR1 LNHDA, CDR2 SQIVND (reference sequence). Trimming removed 1 base from V and 2 bases from J, with 14 bases in between.

The rearrangement uses TRBV19 and TRBJ2-7, with a possible D match to TRBD2 (5 bases). Trimming removed 2 bases from V and 4 bases from J, with 9 bases in between. Germline CDR1 and CDR2: LNHDA and SQIVND (reference sequence). This CDR3 spans 13 amino acids. For the CDR3, the DNA is TGTGCCAGTAGTATACTAGCTAGGTACGAGCAGTACTTC. This gives the protein CASSILARYEQYF. Full variable domain (outside the CDR3, taken from reference TRBV19 and TRBJ2-7): DGGITQSPKYLFRKEGQNVTLSCEQNLNHDAMYWYRQDPGQGLRLIYYSQIVNDFQKGDIAEGYSVSREKKESFPLTVTSAQKNPTAFYLCASSILARYEQYFGPGTRLTVT.

This clone is a singleton in its sample. V gene TRBV19 combines with J gene TRBJ2-2; weak D call: TRBD2 (5 bases). The ends were cut back, 3 bases at V and 7 bases at J, with 12 bases in the middle. Germline lookup yields CDR1 LNHDA and CDR2 SQIVND (reference sequence). The CDR3 has 14 amino acids. The CDR3 coding sequence is TGTGCCAGTAGTATGGCACTAGAGGGCGGGGAGCTGTTTTTT. It specifies CASSMALEGGELFF.

V is TRBV18 and J is TRBJ1-1, with 10 bases that match TRBD1. Germline-derived CDR1 and CDR2 are KGHSH and LQKENI. The J segment lost 7 bases and the V segment lost 6 bases, leaving 5 bases of the junction unmatched. This CDR3 has 13 residues. The CDR3 reads CASSPGQGYEAFF. CDR3 nucleotide sequence: TGTGCCAGCTCTCCGGGACAGGGGTATGAAGCTTTCTTT. The whole variable domain, filled in from reference TRBV18 and TRBJ1-1, reads NAGVMQNPRHLVRRRGQEARLRCSPMKGHSHVYWYRQLPEEGLKFMVYLQKENIIDESGMPKERFSAEFPKEGPSILRIQQVVRGDSAAYFCASSPGQGYEAFFGQGTRLTVV.

This clone showed up just a few times. This chain joins TRBV10-2 and TRBJ1-1; tentatively, D is TRBD1 (5 bases). The CDR3 runs to 14 residues. The germline gives CDR1 WSHSY, CDR2 SAAADI. The V and J ends lost 6 bases and 1 base respectively, with 12 bases between them. CDR3 loop: CASRSGSTNTEAFF. The DNA for the CDR3 is TGCGCCAGCAGGTCAGGGTCTACGAACACTGAAGCTTTCTTT.

V gene TRBV10-3 combines with J gene TRBJ1-2, with D maybe TRBD1 (5 bases). Trimming stripped 8 bases from V and 2 bases from J, with 6 bases between. The germline CDR1 and CDR2 sequences are ENHRY and SYGVKD. The CDR3 is made up of 11 amino acids. In DNA, the CDR3 is TGTGCCATCTCAGGGAACTATGGCTACACCTTC. This translates into CAISGNYGYTF.

Only one count was recorded for this clone. The chain carries TRBV6-5 and TRBJ1-2; D is possibly TRBD1 (6 bases). V gave up 2 bases and J gave up 4 bases, with 11 bases separating them. The CDR3 runs to 14 residues. The germline CDR1 and CDR2 sequences are MNHEY and SVGAGI. Written as DNA, the CDR3 is TGTGCCAGCAGTTACCCCGGACAGCCCTATGGCTACACCTTC. Encoded protein: CASSYPGQPYGYTF.

In the case of this clone: The junction and the germline gene differ at one end; a read error may be behind it. The chain has TRBV28 and TRBJ1-5; 7 bases align to TRBD1. Germline CDR1 is MDHEN and CDR2 is SYDVKM. This CDR3 has 13 amino acids. This chain's CDR3 is CAGRKQGRQPQHF. CDR3 DNA: TGTGCCGGCAGAAAACAGGGGCGCCAGCCCCAGCATTTT.

The V and J genes are TRBV4-1 and TRBJ2-3; 8 bases match TRBD2. Germline V CDR1 and CDR2: MGHRA, YSYEKL. J lost 14 bases, V lost 0 bases, and 13 bases had no gene match. This CDR3 spans 15 amino acids. CDR3 sequence reads: CASSQDTFGTSSLYF. The CDR3 DNA sequence: TGCGCCAGCAGCCAAGACACCTTCGGGACTAGTAGTCTGTATTTT.

The chain has TRBV5-8 and TRBJ2-7; D is possibly TRBD1 (6 bases). The length of the CDR3 is 16 residues. The ends were cut back, 4 bases at V and 1 base at J, with 18 bases in the middle. Germline CDR1 is SGHTS and CDR2 is YDEGEE. The CDR3 nucleotides read TGTGCCAGCAGCCCTTATAGGGGGACAATTTCCTACGAGCAGTACTTC. Translation gives CASSPYRGTISYEQYF.

The chain's CDR3 is CASSLTVGPHGYTF. Here the CDR3 DNA reads TGTGCCAGCAGTTTAACAGTGGGGCCCCATGGCTACACCTTC. The chain joins TRBV28 to TRBJ1-2, with D maybe TRBD1 (5 bases). Deletions cut 2 bases from V and 6 bases from J, with 13 bases between. The CDR3 spans 14 residues. Germline V gene sequence: CDR1 MDHEN, CDR2 SYDVKM.

CDR3 loop: CASSRTVKDGYTF. DNA for the CDR3: TGTGCCAGCAGTCGGACAGTAAAGGATGGCTACACCTTC. This chain connects TRBV12-3 or TRBV12-4 to TRBJ1-2; the D gene is possibly TRBD1 (6 bases). The CDR3 has 13 amino acids. Trimming removed 5 bases at V and 6 bases at J, with 13 bases between.

V and J are TRBV18 and TRBJ1-1; possible D gene TRBD1, 6 bases. CDR1 KGHSH and CDR2 LQKENI come from the germline V gene. The CDR3 has 16 amino acids. Trimming left V 3 bases short and J 0 bases short, with 14 bases between. The CDR3 DNA reads TGTGCCAGCTCACCTCAGACAGGCAGCATGAACACTGAAGCTTTCTTT. It yields the protein CASSPQTGSMNTEAFF.

The chain is built from TRBV10-3 and TRBJ1-6, with 10 positions matching TRBD1. V lost 6 bases, J lost 7 bases, and 3 bases stayed unmatched. This CDR3 region has 14 residues. CDR1 ENHRY and CDR2 SYGVKD come from the germline V gene. The CDR3 spells CAIRGTGANSPLHF. The CDR3 region has the DNA TGTGCCATCAGGGGGACAGGGGCAAATTCACCCCTCCACTTT.

The gene calls are TRBV18 and TRBJ2-3; the D is unclear. V lost 1 base and J 6 bases, leaving 8 bases between the germline ends. This CDR3 has 13 amino acids. Germline V gene sequence: CDR1 KGHSH, CDR2 LQKENI. CDR3 nucleotide sequence: TGTGCCAGCTCACCACGCGGTTTGGATACGCAGTATTTT. It specifies CASSPRGLDTQYF.

The rearrangement links TRBV27 to TRBJ2-7, with D maybe TRBD1 (6 bases). Germline CDR1 is MNHEY and CDR2 is SMNVEV (reference sequence). With 7 bases removed from V and 4 bases from J, the gap between germline ends came to 14 bases. This CDR3 contains 13 residues. The CDR3 sequence: CASNFRGGYEQYF. CDR3 nucleotide sequence: TGTGCCAGCAACTTCAGGGGCGGGTACGAGCAGTACTTC.

The chain combines TRBV5-6 with TRBJ2-1, with a possible D match to TRBD1 (6 bases). Germline loops: CDR1 SGHDT, CDR2 YYEEEE. Trimming removed 4 bases from V and 7 bases from J, with 12 bases in between. This CDR3 comprises 13 residues. The CDR3 DNA is TGTGCCAGCAGCCCTATCAGGGGAAATGAGCAGTTCTTC. The encoded protein is CASSPIRGNEQFF.

This clone was detected only once. This chain connects TRBV7-9 to TRBJ1-6; possibly TRBD1 for D (5 bases). CDR3 length equals 15 residues. The ends were cut back, 2 bases at V and 8 bases at J, with 13 bases in the middle. Germline lookup yields CDR1 SEHNR and CDR2 FQNEAQ (reference sequence). The CDR3 protein is CASSLSDIRHSPLHF. CDR3 in DNA: TGTGCCAGCAGCTTATCGGACATCCGTCATTCACCCCTCCACTTT.